Each of the 5 T cell receptor beta chains below was sequenced from the same sample in a study of shared clonotypes between healthy human individuals. This table comes from immunoSEQ multiplex PCR, and its TCRdb copy is limited to in-frame clones, with some not included. The repertoire holds 600,000 to 750,000 clones, with over 55% as singletons. Sequenced input: memory CD4+ T cells sorted from blood. The subset was: CD45RA-negative fraction. These receptors were collected from a woman in her twenties or thirties in good health.

In its sample, this clone was seen once. The sample holds other DNA sequences that translate to the same CDR3. The V call is TRBV13, the J call TRBJ2-1; 10 positions match TRBD2. Germline CDR1 reads PRHDT; CDR2 reads FYEKMQ (reference sequence). The CDR3 covers 15 residues. V lost 3 bases and J lost 4; bases outside the gene matches: 3. CDR3 sequence reads: CASSFRTSGYNEQFF. In nucleotides, the CDR3 is TGTGCCAGCAGCTTTCGGACTAGCGGATACAATGAGCAGTTCTTC.

This clone has a handful of counts. CDR3 DNA: TGTGCCAGCAGCCAAGACCTCTCTGGAAACACCATATATTTT. It translates to CASSQDLSGNTIYF. J is TRBJ1-3 and V is TRBV14; no reliable D call. The V gene's germline CDR1 is SGHDN and CDR2 FVKESK. With 0 bases removed from V and 0 bases from J, the gap between germline ends came to 3 bases. This CDR3 is 14 amino acids long.

As DNA, the CDR3 is TGTGCCAGCAGCTCAGGTATTACCTCCTACAATGAGCAGTTCTTC. Protein sequence: CASSSGITSYNEQFF. This chain joins TRBV7-7 and TRBJ2-1; D gene uncertain. V lost 4 bases, J lost 0 bases, and 10 bases lay in between. This CDR3 region has 15 residues. Germline V gene data show CDR1 as SSHAT and CDR2 as FNYEAQ (reference sequence).

The chain carries TRBV6-6 and TRBJ2-5, with 7 positions matching TRBD1. CDR1 is MNHNY, CDR2 SVGAGI, per germline (reference sequence). This CDR3 region has 16 residues. Germline trimming cut 2 bases from V and 3 bases from J; bases unmatched to any gene: 9. The CDR3 bases are TGTGCCAGCAGTTACCGATTGGGACAGACTAAAGAGACCCAGTACTTC. Protein: CASSYRLGQTKETQYF.

This sequence joins TRBV4-1 and TRBJ2-3, with TRBD2 matching over 8 bases. The junction had 21 bases not matched to a gene; V was cut back by 5 bases and J by 5 bases. CDR3 length: 19 residues. The germline gives CDR1 MGHRA, CDR2 YSYEKL. CDR3 nucleotide sequence: TGCGCCAGCAGCTACGAACACCAACTAGCGGAGGGGTGGCGAGATACGCAGTATTTT. Its protein product is CASSYEHQLAEGWRDTQYF.